The clone carrying this TCR beta chain was seen a few times. This clone may be a read error of a much larger clone one base away. MiXCR, run by TCRdb on the 5' RACE reads, gives a single entry per CDR3 protein. This sample has tens of thousands of distinct CDR3 sequences, with approximately 8.8% found just once. This record belongs to a study of early T cells in non-severe SARS-CoV-2 infection. This CDR3 contains 15 residues. In germline, CDR1 is SEHNR, CDR2 FQNEAQ (reference sequence). The chain has TRBV7-9 and TRBJ1-4; D is uncertain. The source is an adult who was a healthcare worker with PCR-confirmed SARS-CoV-2 infection or an uninfected control (not recorded which). This material consisted of whole blood, taken at baseline. Here the CDR3 reads CVSSESISTNEKLFF. The CDR3 DNA follows: TGTGTCAGCAGCGAAAGCATCTCAACTAATGAAAAACTGTTTTTT.